These T cell receptor beta chains were read from a single sample in a study of T-cell memory formation after mild COVID-19. TCRdb re-called the 5' RACE reads through MiXCR, storing one row per CDR3 protein. The sample records about 340,000 distinct CDR3 sequences, about 16% being singletons. The sequencing sample was made of PBMCs or a T cell subset sorted from them (not recorded which). All receptors come from a man in his late teens or twenties who had mild COVID-19 (a few samples of this study predate the infection). Cell type and time point are not known. The CDR3 runs from the conserved cysteine through the conserved F or W. The D gene is left open where the match is weak. Expanded clones get a size class; other rows say once, few or many, or leave the size out.

d_call	v_call	clone_size	j_call	cdr3_aa	cdr3_nt
TRBD2	TRBV6-5	few	TRBJ2-1	CASSPRRGGRNEQFF	TGTGCCAGCAGCCCACGGCGGGGGGGCCGAAATGAGCAGTTCTTC
.	TRBV20-1	many	TRBJ1-2	CSASTNPGYTF	TGCAGTGCTAGTACGAACCCCGGCTACACCTTC
.	TRBV4-3	.	TRBJ1-2	CASSQEWLGNYGYTF	TGCGCCAGCAGCCAAGAGTGGTTGGGGAACTATGGCTACACCTTC
TRBD2	TRBV5-1	few	TRBJ2-1	CASSSTSGGPYNEQFF	TGCGCCAGCAGCTCAACTAGCGGGGGTCCCTACAATGAGCAGTTCTTC
.	TRBV29-1	.	TRBJ2-4	CSVARGDVNIQYF	TGCAGCGTTGCCCGCGGGGACGTGAACATTCAGTACTTC
.	TRBV18	.	TRBJ1-1	CASSPVGTGNTEAFF	TGTGCCAGCTCACCGGTGGGAACGGGTAACACTGAAGCTTTCTTT
TRBD1	TRBV3-1	few	TRBJ2-4	CASSHSGQGSAKNIQYF	TGTGCCAGCAGCCACTCCGGACAGGGGTCGGCCAAAAACATTCAGTACTTC
TRBD1	TRBV9	few	TRBJ1-1	CASSALRDREAFF	TGTGCCAGCAGCGCCCTTCGGGACAGGGAAGCTTTCTTT
.	TRBV7-6	.	TRBJ2-1	CASSPRTSLYNEQFF	TGTGCCAGCAGCCCCCGGACCAGCTTGTACAATGAGCAGTTCTTC
TRBD2	TRBV7-2	few	TRBJ2-2	CASSPGLVLGELFF	TGTGCCAGCAGCCCGGGACTAGTTCTCGGGGAGCTGTTTTTT
TRBD2	TRBV7-2	.	TRBJ2-3	CASSLFGAGVGGTQYF	TGTGCCAGCAGCTTATTCGGCGCGGGGGTGGGCGGTACGCAGTATTTT
.	TRBV11-2	few	TRBJ2-6	CASLGGKPGANVLTF	TGTGCCAGCTTGGGAGGAAAACCTGGGGCCAACGTCCTGACTTTC
TRBD2	TRBV4-1	.	TRBJ2-1	CASSLFAGGGNNEQFF	TGCGCCAGCAGCCTATTCGCGGGGGGCGGGAATAATGAGCAGTTCTTC
TRBD1	TRBV9	few	TRBJ2-3	CASSVAWDRSTDTQYF	TGTGCCAGCAGCGTAGCTTGGGACAGGAGCACAGATACGCAGTATTTT
.	TRBV24-1	few	TRBJ2-1	CATSERDEQFF	TGTGCCACCAGTGAACGGGATGAGCAGTTCTTC
.	TRBV5-1	.	TRBJ2-3	CASSLPKTAFPTDTQYF	TGCGCCAGCAGCTTGCCCAAGACAGCGTTCCCCACAGATACGCAGTATTTT
.	TRBV6-4	once	TRBJ2-4	CASSDLPGGNIQYF	TGTGCCAGCAGTGACCTTCCGGGCGGAAACATTCAGTACTTC
TRBD1	TRBV9	.	TRBJ1-2	CASSAGTGYNYGYTF	TGTGCCAGCAGCGCCGGGACAGGGTATAACTATGGCTACACCTTC
.	TRBV6-6	.	TRBJ1-1	CASSYTGSVAEAFF	TGTGCCAGCAGTTACACAGGGAGCGTCGCTGAAGCTTTCTTT
.	TRBV3-1	few	TRBJ1-2	CASSQDLGRGTRAF	TGTGCCAGCAGCCAAGATCTCGGACGGGGGACAAGAGCCTTC
.	TRBV4-3	.	TRBJ2-4	CASSQDGGQGIQYF	TGCGCCAGCAGCCAAGATGGGGGGCAGGGCATTCAGTACTTC
.	TRBV20-1	.	TRBJ2-1	CSARKRADEQFF	TGCAGTGCTAGGAAGAGGGCCGATGAGCAGTTCTTC
.	TRBV28	few	TRBJ1-5	CASSLRGRNQPQHF	TGTGCCAGCAGTTTAAGGGGAAGAAATCAGCCCCAGCATTTT
TRBD2	TRBV7-2	.	TRBJ2-5	CASSLLLAGLLGTQYF	TGTGCCAGCAGCCTCCTACTAGCGGGGCTGTTGGGGACCCAGTACTTC
TRBD1	TRBV7-3	few	TRBJ1-2	CASSFTGGNRLGDDYTF	TGTGCCAGCAGCTTCACAGGGGGCAACAGGCTAGGAGATGACTACACCTTC
TRBD1	TRBV4-3	many	TRBJ1-6	CASSSGTGYPPLHF	TGCGCCAGCAGTTCCGGGACAGGGTATCCACCCCTCCACTTT
.	TRBV12-3/TRBV12-4	.	TRBJ1-3	CASSFVSSGNTIYF	TGTGCCAGCAGTTTTGTAAGCTCTGGAAACACCATATATTTT
.	TRBV18	.	TRBJ1-2	CASSPFRELQNGGYTF	TGTGCCAGCTCACCATTTAGGGAACTACAAAACGGCGGCTACACCTTC
TRBD1	TRBV4-2	.	TRBJ1-3	CASSRRLGQGVSGNTIYF	TGTGCCAGCAGCCGAAGACTGGGACAGGGAGTCTCTGGAAACACCATATATTTT
.	TRBV20-1	few	TRBJ1-2	CSAPTYTGGYTF	TGCAGTGCTCCCACTTATACGGGGGGCTACACCTTC
TRBD1	TRBV20-1	many	TRBJ1-2	CSATLETGDGYTF	TGCAGTGCTACGTTAGAGACAGGGGATGGCTACACCTTC
.	TRBV20-1	.	TRBJ2-4	CSADPQLAKNIQYF	TGCAGTGCTGACCCCCAGTTAGCCAAAAACATTCAGTACTTC